This TCR beta chain was profiled in a study of cytotoxic CD8 clonotypes in ibrutinib-treated CLL. V gave up 6 bases and J gave up 7 bases; unmatched junction bases: 7. CDR1 and CDR2 (germline): MNHEY, SVGAGI. The length of the CDR3 is 13 residues. Study-wide results and caveats: Clonality, elevated at ibrutinib response, dropped back toward baseline at progression.

This clone counts as medium-sized. What it binds is not known. Repertoires were generated with immunoSEQ multiplex PCR, while TCRdb's copy carries only in-frame clones and drops some. The table has 130,000 to 150,000 clones, about 80% seen once; the top ten hold around 13%. This TCR was sampled from a human donor with chronic lymphocytic leukemia. The V gene is TRBV6-5, the J gene TRBJ1-1; 8 bases align to TRBD1. The sequencing used PBMCs, collected after 12 months of ibrutinib treatment. In nucleotides, the CDR3 is TGTGCCAGCAGAATTGACAGGGGTGGTGAAGCTTTCTTT. Amino acids: CASRIDRGGEAFF.